The 16 T cell receptor beta chains below were found in one sample sequenced in a study of graft-versus-host responses after intestinal transplantation. Sequencing was performed with immunoSEQ multiplex PCR; in TCRdb, only in-frame clones are kept and a portion is missing. Of tens of thousands of clones listed, roughly 91% are singletons. These receptors' targets are unknown. This specimen consisted of unstimulated CD8+ T cells sorted from spleen or lymph node cells, obtained before intestinal transplant. Receptors originate from a human donor who received an intestinal transplant.

The chain links TRBV2 to TRBJ2-7, with 8 bases fitting TRBD1. The junction had 6 bases not matched to a gene; V was cut back by 6 bases and J by 2 bases. Germline CDR1 SNHLY, CDR2 FYNNEI. This CDR3 comprises 14 residues. The CDR3 here is CASRRTGNTYEQYF. The CDR3 DNA reads as TGTGCCAGCAGGAGGACAGGGAACACCTACGAGCAGTACTTC.

This clone was seen just once. The chain links TRBV4-3 to TRBJ1-2; D is uncertain. The CDR3 is 14 residues long. CDR1 and CDR2 from the germline V gene are LGHNA and YSLEER. V gave up 0 bases and J gave up 2 bases, with 7 bases separating them. The DNA for the CDR3 is TGCGCCAGCAGCCAAGAGCCAACAAACTATGGCTACACCTTC. It codes for CASSQEPTNYGYTF.

The chain combines TRBV7-9 with TRBJ2-7; TRBD2 agrees at 9 bases. The germline gives CDR1 SEHNR, CDR2 FQNEAQ (reference sequence). This CDR3 is 15 amino acids long. V lost 1 base and J lost 4; bases outside the gene matches: 5. CDR3 amino acids: CASSLVLAGKYEQYF. CDR3 nucleotides: TGTGCCAGCAGCTTAGTGCTAGCGGGAAAATACGAGCAGTACTTC.

Turning to this clone: At the DNA level, this CDR3 is encoded by other sequences in the same sample as well. This sequence joins TRBV19 and TRBJ2-3; 10 bases map to TRBD2. Germline V lookup: CDR1 LNHDA, CDR2 SQIVND (reference sequence). The CDR3 contains 15 residues. Losses at the gene ends were 2 bases for V and 2 bases for J; bases not matched to a gene: 1. The CDR3 DNA is TGTGCCAGTAGTATACTAGCGGGAGCCACAGATACGCAGTATTTT. It translates to CASSILAGATDTQYF.

The chain is built from TRBV9 and TRBJ1-1; D not certain. The CDR3 is 14 amino acids. The ends were cut back, 0 bases at V and 2 bases at J, with 8 bases in the middle. The germline V gene has CDR1 SGDLS and CDR2 YYNGEE. The chain's CDR3 is CASSVAGINTEAFF. The CDR3 bases are TGTGCCAGCAGCGTAGCGGGGATTAACACTGAAGCTTTCTTT.

The chain combines TRBV7-9 with TRBJ1-2; possibly TRBD1 for D (6 bases). V lost 5 bases to trimming and J lost 4 bases, with 11 bases between them. Germline V gene sequence: CDR1 SEHNR, CDR2 FQNEAQ (reference sequence). This CDR3 contains 13 residues. CDR3 DNA: TGTGCCAGCAGCACGGGGACACTCTATGGCTACACCTTC. It specifies CASSTGTLYGYTF.

The chain carries TRBV27 and TRBJ2-1; tentatively, D is TRBD1 (6 bases). The CDR3 extends over 14 amino acids. V lost 5 bases and J lost 6, with 14 bases in between. Germline lookup yields CDR1 MNHEY and CDR2 SMNVEV (reference sequence). The CDR3 spells CASSPGTSRNEQFF. CDR3 coding DNA: TGTGCCAGCAGTCCGGGGACATCCCGCAATGAGCAGTTCTTC.

A single count supports this clone. V is TRBV11-2 and J is TRBJ2-1; TRBD2 aligns across 8 bases. CDR1 is SGHAT, CDR2 FQNNGV, per germline. V shed 0 bases, J shed 6 bases, and the junction held 10 bases outside the gene matches. CDR3 size: 17 residues. This CDR3 reads CASSLDPGGVTSNEQFF. Written as DNA, the CDR3 is TGTGCCAGCAGCTTAGATCCGGGAGGGGTGACGAGCAATGAGCAGTTCTTC. The variable domain in full, with the rest retrieved from reference TRBV11-2 and TRBJ2-1, is EAGVAQSPRYKIIEKRQSVAFWCNPISGHATLYWYQQILGQGPKLLIQFQNNGVVDDSQLPKDRFSAERLKGVDSTLKIQPAKLEDSAVYLCASSLDPGGVTSNEQFFGPGTRLTVL.

V usage is TRBV7-2 and J usage is TRBJ2-5, with TRBD2 as a possible D gene (7 bases). CDR1 and CDR2 from the germline V gene are SGHTA and FQGNSA. Trimming left V 6 bases short and J 4 bases short, with 18 bases between. This CDR3 is built from 15 residues. This CDR3 reads CASRGLGGAGETQYF. The CDR3, as DNA: TGTGCCAGCAGGGGGTTGGGGGGGGCGGGAGAGACCCAGTACTTC. The complete variable domain, with remaining parts taken from reference TRBV7-2 and TRBJ2-5, reads GAGVSQSPSNKVTEKGKDVELRCDPISGHTALYWYRQSLGQGLEFLIYFQGNSAPDKSGLPSDRFSAERTGGSVSTLTIQRTQQEDSAVYLCASRGLGGAGETQYFGPGTRLLVL.

This clone was recorded only once. The V gene is TRBV5-1, the J gene TRBJ2-1; 10 bases fit TRBD1. Germline V lookup: CDR1 SGHRS, CDR2 YFSETQ. Unmatched junction bases numbered 3, after V lost 5 bases and J lost 1 base. This CDR3 contains 15 residues. The CDR3: CASRVDRGSYNEQFF. Written as DNA, the CDR3 is TGCGCCAGCAGGGTGGACAGGGGGTCCTACAATGAGCAGTTCTTC.

J is TRBJ2-1 and V is TRBV6-5; 7 bases are a match to TRBD2. Per the germline V gene, CDR1 is MNHEY and CDR2 is SVGAGI. The V segment lost 7 bases and the J segment 9 bases; nucleotides outside the gene matches: 9. This CDR3 is built from 13 residues. CDR3 sequence reads: CASTMTSNGEQFF. CDR3 nucleotides: TGTGCCAGCACTATGACTAGCAACGGTGAGCAGTTCTTC.

The chain combines TRBV29-1 with TRBJ2-7; 7 bases line up with TRBD1. Germline V gene lookup returns CDR1 SQVTM and CDR2 ANQGSEA. The CDR3 covers 11 residues. Trimming cost V 7 bases and J 3 bases; bases outside gene matches: 3. This CDR3 reads CSGRDSYEQYF. For the CDR3, the DNA is TGCAGCGGCCGGGACAGCTACGAGCAGTACTTC.

This chain links TRBV19 with TRBJ2-7, with 9 bases fitting TRBD1. CDR3 size: 13 residues. J lost 7 bases, V lost 5 bases, and 6 bases had no gene match. Germline assignment: CDR1 LNHDA and CDR2 SQIVND (reference sequence). DNA for the CDR3: TGTGCCAGTAGTTCGGGACAGGGAAATGAGCAGTACTTC. This encodes CASSSGQGNEQYF. Based on the CDR3 plus reference TRBV19 and TRBJ2-7, the full variable domain is DGGITQSPKYLFRKEGQNVTLSCEQNLNHDAMYWYRQDPGQGLRLIYYSQIVNDFQKGDIAEGYSVSREKKESFPLTVTSAQKNPTAFYLCASSSGQGNEQYFGPGTRLTVT.

The chain combines TRBV28 with TRBJ2-7; tentative D call: TRBD2 (6 bases). The CDR3 sequence is 15 residues long. Germline V gives CDR1 MDHEN, CDR2 SYDVKM. Trimming removed 7 bases from V and 2 bases from J, with 18 bases in between. In nucleotides, the CDR3 is TGTGCCAGCACCTTGCAGGGACTCGGGGCCTACGAGCAGTACTTC. Its protein product is CASTLQGLGAYEQYF.

The genes are TRBV7-5 and TRBJ2-1; TRBD2, the table's D call, was not compared with the DNA. TRBV7-5 is shown as a pseudogene. CDR3 length equals 18 residues. CDR3: CVRSLVSSVLAAGNEQFF. The CDR3 DNA reads as TGTGTCAGAAGCTTAGTGTCCTCTGTACTGGCCGCGGGGAATGAGCAGTTCTTC.

V gene TRBV7-9 combines with J gene TRBJ1-3; D unresolved. This CDR3 has 14 amino acids. Germline-derived CDR1 and CDR2 are SEHNR and FQNEAQ (reference sequence). V dropped 6 bases and J dropped 0 bases, with 9 bases sitting between them. The chain's CDR3 is CASSSGDSGNTIYF. CDR3 nucleotides: TGTGCCAGCAGTTCAGGCGACTCTGGAAACACCATATATTTT.